Detailed here is one T cell receptor (beta chain). The sample contains more than one DNA sequence encoding this CDR3. The data originate from a study of blood T cell repertoires in COVID-19. On the study more broadly: Researchers got acute and convalescent COVID-19 samples from the United States, Italy and Spain. PBMCs, B-cell-depleted T cells, or T cells were the source of the cDNA or gDNA that made up the material.

CDR1 and CDR2 (germline): SNHLY, FYNNEI. The CDR3 spans 12 residues. J lost 5 bases, V lost 6 bases, and 2 bases had no gene match. Study processing details: Cell counts per sample came from amplifying reference gene primers. Profiled with immunoSEQ multiplex PCR; TCRdb holds only in-frame clones, not every one. That table supplies the V and J calls and clone size; D and trimming were determined from the DNA. The table has about 190,000 clones, around 80% seen once. Sequenced: peripheral blood. The chain combines TRBV2 with TRBJ2-5, with 8 bases identical to TRBD1. The source is an elderly woman with active or convalescent COVID-19. The CDR3 coding sequence is TGTGCCAGCAGGGACAGGGAGGAGACCCAGTACTTC. It translates to CASRDREETQYF.